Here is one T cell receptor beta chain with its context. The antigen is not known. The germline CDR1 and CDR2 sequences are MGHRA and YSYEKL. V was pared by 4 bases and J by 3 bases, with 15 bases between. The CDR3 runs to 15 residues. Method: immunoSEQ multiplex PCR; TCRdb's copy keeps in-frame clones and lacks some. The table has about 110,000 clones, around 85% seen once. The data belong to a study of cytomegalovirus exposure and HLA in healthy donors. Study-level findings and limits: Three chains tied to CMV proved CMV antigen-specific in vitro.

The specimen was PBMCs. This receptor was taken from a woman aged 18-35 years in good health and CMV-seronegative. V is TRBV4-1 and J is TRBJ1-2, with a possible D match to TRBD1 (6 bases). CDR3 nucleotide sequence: TGCGCCAGCAGCCCAGGGACACCGGGTTACTATGGCTACACCTTC. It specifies CASSPGTPGYYGYTF.